These T cell receptor beta chains were read from a single sample in a study of blood T cell repertoires in COVID-19. Here immunoSEQ multiplex PCR was the method, and the copy in TCRdb shows in-frame clones only, minus some. The table records over 95,000 clones, 81% of them present only once. Sequencing used peripheral blood. These receptors were obtained from a human donor in a cohort sampled during active COVID-19. Both conserved end residues are part of each CDR3. Each record gives: V gene, CDR3 protein.

TRBV15,CATRDSGGSYEQYF
TRBV6-2/TRBV6-3,CASSQTRVYEQYF
TRBV5-1,CASSLATGKYEQYF
TRBV7-2,CASSLALARESTQYF
TRBV28,CASSLAGSGSTDTQYF
TRBV4-2,CASTRAGTGNEKLFF
TRBV7-3,CASSWTVNTEAFF
TRBV7-2,CASRPNIGNTIYF
TRBV3-1/TRBV3-2,CASSSQGSSYEQYF
TRBV27,CASSSTGAGELFF
TRBV6-6,CASSPTGFGFYNEQFF
TRBV7-2,CASSRSTARGYTF
TRBV19,CASRTVSGRINEKLFF
TRBV5-1,CASSLVAGSREQYF
TRBV2,CASSDGQGNEKLFF
TRBV28,CASSLFRAGTAGSYEQYF
TRBV30,CAWNRGGGNTIYF
TRBV5-5,CASSLGGTANYGYTF
TRBV30,CAWTRDSRGGGYTF
TRBV7-2,CASSPAAGPQHF
TRBV5-6,CASSTRTGTHEQYF
TRBV2,CASSEGGPGSHYGYTF